Listed below are T cell receptor beta chains from one sample, sequenced in a study of T cells after yellow fever vaccination. TCRdb re-analysed the 5' RACE reads in MiXCR, keeping a single row per CDR3 protein. Among about 330,000 distinct CDR3 sequences, roughly 8.4% were seen once, and the ten largest hold roughly 15%. The sequences come from PBMCs, collected roughly 45 days after the first yellow fever vaccination. All receptors derive from a man aged 18 to 29 who received the YFV17D yellow fever vaccine. The CDR3 runs from the conserved cysteine through the conserved F or W. D genes are given only for firm matches. Clone size appears in some rows only: once, few, many, or a class for an expanded clone.

D: TRBD2; V: TRBV12-3/TRBV12-4; J: TRBJ2-1; size: -; CDR3: CASSPGLAGGWQFF; DNA: TGTGCCAGCAGCCCTGGACTAGCGGGGGGTTGGCAGTTCTTC
D: TRBD1; V: TRBV7-2; J: TRBJ1-2; size: -; CDR3: CASSLSTGGKANYGYTF; DNA: TGTGCCAGCAGCTTATCAACAGGGGGCAAAGCTAACTATGGCTACACCTTC
D: -; V: TRBV2; J: TRBJ2-1; size: -; CDR3: CASSDPGHSSYNEQFF; DNA: TGTGCCAGCAGTGATCCGGGACATAGCTCCTACAATGAGCAGTTCTTC
D: -; V: TRBV21-1; J: TRBJ1-5; size: -; CDR3: CASRAGGAWINQPQHF; DNA: TGTGCCAGCAGGGCCGGGGGGGCTTGGATCAATCAGCCCCAGCATTTT
D: -; V: TRBV4-1; J: TRBJ2-5; size: many; CDR3: CASSQTGIQETQYF; DNA: TGCGCCAGCAGCCAAACGGGGATCCAAGAGACCCAGTACTTC
D: TRBD2; V: TRBV6-1; J: TRBJ2-3; size: few; CDR3: CASSRGTSDSTDTQYF; DNA: TGTGCCAGCAGTCGCGGGACTAGCGACTCCACAGATACGCAGTATTTT
D: -; V: TRBV7-2; J: TRBJ2-5; size: -; CDR3: CASSFQTGNSETQYF; DNA: TGTGCCAGCAGCTTCCAGACGGGAAATAGTGAGACCCAGTACTTC
D: -; V: TRBV4-1; J: TRBJ2-1; size: -; CDR3: CASSQEWGNEQFF; DNA: TGCGCCAGCAGCCAAGAATGGGGAAATGAGCAGTTCTTC
D: -; V: TRBV10-3; J: TRBJ2-1; size: few; CDR3: CAMDAPGNSRFF; DNA: TGTGCCATGGACGCGCCCGGTAATAGCAGGTTCTTC
D: TRBD1; V: TRBV7-9; J: TRBJ2-1; size: few; CDR3: CASSRQGDEQFF; DNA: TGTGCCAGCAGTAGACAGGGGGATGAGCAGTTCTTC
D: -; V: TRBV4-1; J: TRBJ1-1; size: -; CDR3: CASSQDGQGWTEAFF; DNA: TGCGCCAGCAGCCAAGATGGCCAGGGGTGGACTGAAGCTTTCTTT
D: -; V: TRBV7-3; J: TRBJ2-5; size: few; CDR3: CASSLSGSLQETQYF; DNA: TGTGCCAGCAGCTTAAGTGGGAGTCTACAAGAGACCCAGTACTTC
D: -; V: TRBV6-2/TRBV6-3; J: TRBJ2-1; size: few; CDR3: CASTLRGLPAYNEQFF; DNA: TGTGCCAGCACCCTTCGAGGCCTTCCGGCGTACAATGAGCAGTTCTTC
D: TRBD1; V: TRBV7-3; J: TRBJ1-1; size: few; CDR3: CASSLRDSGTEAFF; DNA: TGTGCCAGCAGCTTAAGGGACAGTGGCACTGAAGCTTTCTTT
D: -; V: TRBV19; J: TRBJ1-5; size: few; CDR3: CASSIQPQHF; DNA: TGTGCCAGTAGTATTCAGCCCCAGCATTTT
D: TRBD2; V: TRBV5-8; J: TRBJ2-5; size: few; CDR3: CASSSGLAGVETQYF; DNA: TGTGCCAGCAGCTCTGGACTAGCGGGGGTGGAGACCCAGTACTTC
D: -; V: TRBV15; J: TRBJ1-2; size: few; CDR3: CATSRDHLSGYTF; DNA: TGTGCCACCAGCAGAGATCATCTTAGCGGCTACACCTTC
D: -; V: TRBV10-2; J: TRBJ2-2; size: -; CDR3: CASSERLRDTGELFF; DNA: TGCGCCAGCAGTGAGAGACTAAGGGACACCGGGGAGCTGTTTTTT
D: -; V: TRBV5-4; J: TRBJ2-3; size: few; CDR3: CASRFTGSGRDTQYF; DNA: TGTGCCAGCAGGTTTACCGGGAGTGGCAGAGATACGCAGTATTTT
D: -; V: TRBV5-6; J: TRBJ1-2; size: -; CDR3: CASSLWQNDYGYTF; DNA: TGTGCCAGCAGCTTGTGGCAGAACGACTATGGCTACACCTTC
D: -; V: TRBV10-3; J: TRBJ2-5; size: -; CDR3: CAISESLGQETQYF; DNA: TGTGCCATCAGTGAGTCGCTGGGGCAAGAGACCCAGTACTTC
D: -; V: TRBV4-1; J: TRBJ1-5; size: few; CDR3: CASSHGWVQGHQPQHF; DNA: TGCGCCAGCAGCCACGGTTGGGTCCAGGGCCATCAGCCCCAGCATTTT
D: -; V: TRBV4-3; J: TRBJ2-1; size: -; CDR3: CASSQAWTAADNEQFF; DNA: TGCGCCAGCAGCCAAGCCTGGACAGCGGCAGACAATGAGCAGTTCTTC
D: -; V: TRBV29-1; J: TRBJ1-1; size: -; CDR3: CSVGALNTEAFF; DNA: TGCAGCGTTGGGGCACTGAACACTGAAGCTTTCTTT
D: -; V: TRBV6-2/TRBV6-3; J: TRBJ2-5; size: few; CDR3: CASSYSISKWYGIPGETQYF; DNA: TGTGCCAGCAGTTACTCGATTTCGAAGTGGTACGGGATCCCCGGAGAGACCCAGTACTTC
D: TRBD2; V: TRBV7-4; J: TRBJ2-1; size: -; CDR3: CASSLVSGSGGARSYNEQFF; DNA: TGTGCCAGCAGCTTAGTTTCAGGTAGCGGGGGGGCCAGGTCCTACAATGAGCAGTTCTTC
D: -; V: TRBV4-3; J: TRBJ2-2; size: few; CDR3: CASTEEGGPYTGELFF; DNA: TGCGCCAGCACCGAAGAGGGGGGGCCTTACACCGGGGAGCTGTTTTTT
D: TRBD2; V: TRBV5-1; J: TRBJ2-1; size: few; CDR3: CASSLESAGSEQFF; DNA: TGCGCCAGCAGCTTGGAGTCAGCGGGGAGTGAGCAGTTCTTC
D: -; V: TRBV9; J: TRBJ2-3; size: -; CDR3: CASTQALASDTQYF; DNA: TGTGCCAGCACCCAAGCCCTAGCTTCAGATACGCAGTATTTT
D: TRBD1; V: TRBV2; J: TRBJ2-1; size: -; CDR3: CASSSRTGGRNEQFF; DNA: TGTGCCAGCAGTTCCCGGACAGGGGGAAGGAATGAGCAGTTCTTC